This TCR beta chain is drawn from a study of cytomegalovirus exposure and HLA in healthy donors. Overall study results and limits: 150 or so TCR beta chains were listed as cytomegalovirus-associated. Cytomegalovirus status was reportedly diagnosed by the classifier with high specificity and sensitivity.

As to this clone: Its antigen is unknown.

Method: immunoSEQ multiplex PCR; TCRdb's copy keeps in-frame clones and lacks some. There are over 150,000 clones in the sample; around 88% occur only once, and about a fifth lies in the top ten. The CDR3 covers 20 residues. V lost 3 bases and J lost 0; bases outside the gene matches: 19. Germline assignment: CDR1 GTSNPN and CDR2 SVGIG (reference sequence). The chain links TRBV30 to TRBJ2-3, with 9 bases identical to TRBD2. This sequence originates from a man aged 18 to 29 in good health and CMV-seropositive. Sequenced: PBMCs. The CDR3 loop reads CAWRVWRTSVHTPSTDTQYF. CDR3 coding DNA: TGTGCCTGGAGGGTCTGGAGGACTAGCGTGCACACGCCAAGCACAGATACGCAGTATTTT.